The rows below give T cell receptor beta chains drawn from one sample of a study of blood T cell repertoires in COVID-19. This table comes from immunoSEQ multiplex PCR, and its TCRdb copy is limited to in-frame clones, with some not included. The table lists under 350,000 clones, about 86% of them singletons. Sequences were obtained from PBMCs or T cells enriched from blood (not recorded which). The receptors shown here come from a woman in her 40s with acute COVID-19. Both conserved end residues are part of each CDR3.

TRBV11-3 CASSSGLAGDSDTQYF
TRBV14 CASSQWTGLANYGYTF
TRBV27 CASSFRDPNSGRDYSYEQYF
TRBV7-3 CASSLRGGGSFYNEQFF
TRBV10-2 CASSQQGPKGSGYTF
TRBV4-1 CASSQDFRQGARNEQYF
TRBV6-5 CASTPWRGSGELFF
TRBV2 CASSGQGWSEQYF
TRBV7-2 CASSLLAGVAETQYF
TRBV9 CASSADRGNGGRTEAFF
TRBV2 CASSQTSREETQYF
TRBV6-5 CASRRHSSPLHF
TRBV5-1 CASSLGAGGPGEQFF
TRBV4-3 CASSQDGGEGLHEQYF
TRBV5-1 CASSSQGLAGSEQYF
TRBV9 CASSPYIGRGATDTQYF
TRBV28 CASNAGTSGLGAEQYF
TRBV15 CATSRGTGPTEAFF
TRBV7-2 CASSFWLAGAGNEQFF
TRBV9 CASSVGDRLNTEAFF
TRBV7-3 CASSLVGQGVQYF
TRBV28 CASSLIAGGRTQYF
TRBV6-2/TRBV6-3 CASSKGTLMGGETQYF
TRBV20-1 CSASTPSTDTQYF
TRBV29-1 CSVGQVLNYGYTF
TRBV7-2 CASSLPYPSYNEQFF
TRBV5-8 CASSGQGEHTEAFF
TRBV2 CASTLSVYNEQFF
TRBV2 CASSGDRGNAEAFF
TRBV7-2 CASSPRTGGPGELFF
TRBV7-9 CASSLWGSTEAFF
TRBV24-1 CATSVRGSGNTIYF
TRBV5-1 CASSLAGGRETQYF
TRBV19 CASSIRQPSQPTYEAFF
TRBV9 CASSVGRGGSTDTQYF
TRBV4-1 CASSDNHRYTDTQYF
TRBV11-2 CASSLEALAGAQETQYF
TRBV7-6 CASSLGPDRESYEQYF
TRBV4-2 CASSLEGVGVNEQYF
TRBV5-1 CASSFGSGLSNTEAFF
TRBV9 CASSPLTGVDEQYF
TRBV3-1/TRBV3-2 CASSQDSILTDTQYF
TRBV6-2/TRBV6-3 CASSLQTGQETQYF
TRBV28 CASSLRGTGFSNEQYF
TRBV9 CASSVSTNTGELFF
TRBV28 CASSSEAGGGNTIYF
TRBV4-1 CASSQASESRYEQYF
TRBV28 CASVMNTEAFF
TRBV7-2 CASSLGQGVSYGYTF
TRBV5-4 CASSYGANYGYTF
TRBV4-1 CASSQDSGVPSWFF
TRBV7-8 CASSPMETQYF
TRBV19 CASSLNTGYSEKLFF
TRBV28 CASSIQGNGYTF